This T cell receptor beta chain was recorded in a study of CD8+CD57+ T cells in acquired aplastic anemia. Between the trimmed V and J ends, which lost 6 bases and 0 bases, there was a span of 6 bases. CDR1 is MGHDK and CDR2 is SYGVNS in the germline V gene. CDR3 length equals 12 residues. Using genomic DNA as the template, TCR beta VDJ and CDR3 profiling was carried out. TCRdb processed the reads anew with MiXCR; each CDR3 protein has one entry. Of 130,000 or so distinct CDR3 sequences in the sample, 45% to 60% were seen once. An expansion of CD8+CD57+ cells by flow cytometry had been shown in patients chosen for sequencing.

The receptor comes from a human donor with aplastic anemia. This chain uses TRBV25-1 with TRBJ2-7; D uncertain. The sample was sorted CD4+, CD8+, or CD8+CD57+ T cells (not recorded which) from PBMCs. The DNA of the CDR3 is TGTGCCAGCAGATCAGACTCCTACGAGCAGTACTTC. Protein: CASRSDSYEQYF.